These 5 T cell receptor beta chains were all obtained from the same sample, sequenced in a study of blood T cell repertoires in COVID-19. Clones were sequenced by immunoSEQ multiplex PCR, and TCRdb holds only the in-frame ones, with some missing. The sample includes some 110,000 clones, more than 75% of them seen just once. Sequenced input: peripheral blood. Receptor source: a man aged 70-80 years with acute or convalescent COVID-19.

This clone has just a few counts. The J gene is TRBJ2-7, the V gene TRBV29-1; the match to TRBD1 covers 8 bases. Per germline, CDR1 SQVTM and CDR2 ANQGSEA. Trimming cost V 5 bases and J 5 bases; bases outside gene matches: 8. The CDR3 runs 13 residues. In nucleotides, the CDR3 is TGCAGCGTTACTAGACAGGGGTTCCACGAGCAGTACTTC. It is translated as CSVTRQGFHEQYF.

The V call is TRBV2, the J call TRBJ1-1; 9 positions match TRBD1. V trimming: 7 bases; J trimming: 5 bases; junction bases outside the gene matches: 8. CDR1 is SNHLY and CDR2 is FYNNEI in the germline V gene. CDR3 length equals 14 residues. The CDR3: CASINRGRTTEAFF. The CDR3 DNA is TGTGCCAGCATCAACAGGGGGCGCACGACTGAAGCTTTCTTT.

The chain carries TRBV28 and TRBJ2-4; tentative D call: TRBD2 (7 bases). Deletions cut 6 bases from V and 6 bases from J, with 18 bases between. The germline V gene encodes CDR1 MDHEN and CDR2 SYDVKM. This CDR3 is built from 15 residues. The CDR3, as DNA: TGTGCCAGCAGCCTCCTCAACAGGGAGGGAAACATTCAGTACTTC. It is translated as CASSLLNREGNIQYF. Variable domain in full (rest from reference TRBV28 and TRBJ2-4): DVKVTQSSRYLVKRTGEKVFLECVQDMDHENMFWYRQDPGLGLRLIYFSYDVKMKEKGDIPEGYSVSREKKERFSLILESASTNQTSMYLCASSLLNREGNIQYFGAGTRLSVL.

The chain employs TRBV6-5 and TRBJ1-2; tentatively, D is TRBD1 (5 bases). This CDR3 has 11 amino acids. V was cut by 2 bases and J by 8 bases, with 6 bases left in between. Germline CDR1 reads MNHEY; CDR2 reads SVGAGI. CDR3 amino acids: CASSYRGGYTF. CDR3 nucleotides: TGTGCCAGCAGTTACAGGGGCGGCTACACCTTC.

The chain recombines TRBV5-1 with TRBJ2-3, with a weak D call TRBD2 (6 bases). The V gene lost 1 base and the J gene lost 5 bases, with 20 bases spanning the gap. The CDR3 is made up of 17 amino acids. CDR1 and CDR2 (germline): SGHRS, YFSETQ. CDR3 DNA sequence: TGCGCCAGCAGCTTGTTTGGCTCGGCGGGACCTAGAGATACGCAGTATTTT. Amino acids: CASSLFGSAGPRDTQYF.